The sequence of this TCR beta chain was determined in a study of cytomegalovirus exposure and HLA in healthy donors. The PCR had 60 Vbeta and 13 Jbeta primers. Here immunoSEQ multiplex PCR was the method, and the copy in TCRdb shows in-frame clones only, minus some. The profile shows roughly 200,000 clones, around 74% of them singletons. Input material: PBMCs. This TCR was recovered from a male donor in good health and CMV-seronegative.

CDR3 amino acids: CASSYPGEGKTQYF. CDR3 coding DNA: TGTGCCAGCAGTTACCCGGGGGAGGGGAAGACCCAGTACTTC. This chain joins TRBV6-5 and TRBJ2-5, with 7 bases identical to TRBD2. V was clipped by 2 bases and J by 6 bases; unmatched bases: 6. Germline loops: CDR1 MNHEY, CDR2 SVGAGI. The length of the CDR3 is 14 residues.